These T cell receptor beta chains were read from a single sample in a study of CD8 T cells in ankylosing spondylitis. TCRdb itself ran the 5' RACE reads through MiXCR, one entry per CDR3 protein. The sample includes roughly 450,000 distinct CDR3 sequences, roughly 26% of them seen just once. The source material was blood, either unsorted or a sorted T cell fraction (not recorded which). The receptors come from a male donor with ankylosing spondylitis. Both conserved end residues are part of each CDR3. The D gene is left open where the match is weak. The size of a clone is reported for some rows only, either as once, few or many, or as a class for expanded clones.

v_gene	abundance	d_gene	j_gene	CDR3nt	CDR3aa
TRBV6-1	few	TRBD1	TRBJ2-6	TGTGCCAGCAGTGGACCTCGGGACAGGAGTTCTGGGGCCAACGTCCTGACTTTC	CASSGPRDRSSGANVLTF
TRBV5-1	.	TRBD2	TRBJ2-1	TGCGCCAGCAGCTTGGAAGCGGGAGGAAGGAATGAGCAGTTCTTC	CASSLEAGGRNEQFF
TRBV12-3/TRBV12-4	few	.	TRBJ1-2	TGTGCCAGCAGTCCCCATTTACAGGGTGGGGACTATGGCTACACCTTC	CASSPHLQGGDYGYTF
TRBV20-1	few	.	TRBJ2-7	TGCAGTGCCCCCATTCCGGGACACTCCTACGAGCAGTACTTC	CSAPIPGHSYEQYF
TRBV5-1	few	.	TRBJ2-3	TGCGCCAGCAGCCCTAAGACTAACACAGATACGCAGTATTTT	CASSPKTNTDTQYF
TRBV10-3	.	.	TRBJ1-5	TGTGCCATCAGTGAGGGGGCCCAGATCCAGCATTTT	CAISEGAQIQHF
TRBV12-3/TRBV12-4	many	TRBD1	TRBJ2-5	TGTGCCAGCAGTCCGGGGACAGCCCAAGAGACCCAGTACTTC	CASSPGTAQETQYF
TRBV5-1	few	.	TRBJ1-2	TGCGCCAGCAGCTTGTTGGCAGGGAATGGCTACACCTTC	CASSLLAGNGYTF
TRBV29-1	.	.	TRBJ1-2	TGCAGCGGGTCGGGTTACTATGGCTACACCTTC	CSGSGYYGYTF
TRBV4-1	few	.	TRBJ2-3	TGCGCCAGCAGCCAAAGCTCAGCCCAGGGCTCCTTGGGGGATACGCAGTATTTT	CASSQSSAQGSLGDTQYF
TRBV29-1	many	.	TRBJ2-1	TGCAGCGCCGCTTACAGGGGAGGCGCCTACAATGAGCAGTTCTTC	CSAAYRGGAYNEQFF
TRBV12-3/TRBV12-4	many	TRBD1	TRBJ2-6	TGTGCCAGCAACTTAGACAGGGCCTCTGGGGCCAACGTCCTGACTTTC	CASNLDRASGANVLTF
TRBV3-1	.	.	TRBJ2-2	TGTGCCAGCACCTCGCGGGGAGGCGACACCGGGGAGCTGTTTTTT	CASTSRGGDTGELFF
TRBV20-1	.	.	TRBJ1-5	TGCAGTGCAGACGAGGGCAGGGTTGATCAGCCCCAGCATTTT	CSADEGRVDQPQHF
TRBV7-8	few	TRBD2	TRBJ2-1	TGTGCCAGCAGCGTGCGGACTAGCGACCTGTCTGATGAGCAGTTCTTC	CASSVRTSDLSDEQFF
TRBV27	once	.	TRBJ2-2	TGTGCCAGCAGTTTATTTCAGGACACCGGGGAGCTGTTTTTT	CASSLFQDTGELFF
TRBV29-1	.	.	TRBJ1-3	TGCAGCCCCCGGGGGACGGTCCTCATGGCCTCTGGAAACACCATATATTTT	CSPRGTVLMASGNTIYF
TRBV12-3/TRBV12-4	many	.	TRBJ1-5	TGTGCCAGCAGTTACCGGGACAACAATCAGCCCCAGCATTTT	CASSYRDNNQPQHF
TRBV6-1	few	.	TRBJ2-1	TGTGCCAGCAGTGAACTTTTGGGGAGCTACAATGAGCAGTTCTTC	CASSELLGSYNEQFF
TRBV3-1	.	TRBD1	TRBJ1-4	TGTGCCAGCACCCGGACAGGGGGAGACGAAAAACTGTTTTTT	CASTRTGGDEKLFF
TRBV7-6	.	.	TRBJ2-5	TGTGCCAGCAGCTTATCCTTTCGTGGCGAGACCCAGTACTTC	CASSLSFRGETQYF
TRBV18	once	.	TRBJ1-4	TGTGCCAGCTCACCCGACGGAGCAACTAATGAAAAACTGTTTTTT	CASSPDGATNEKLFF
TRBV3-1	.	.	TRBJ1-2	TGTGCCAGCAGCCAAGAGAAAGGGGGCTATGGCTACACCTTC	CASSQEKGGYGYTF
TRBV11-2	few	.	TRBJ2-2	TGTGCCAGCAGCTTTTACCCTCCTCGACGCCCGGACACCGGGGAGCTGTTTTTT	CASSFYPPRRPDTGELFF
TRBV7-9	few	.	TRBJ2-7	TGTGCCAGCAGCCCCGAAGCCGGGTACGAGCAGTACTTC	CASSPEAGYEQYF
TRBV6-4	.	.	TRBJ2-1	TGTGCCAGCAGTGCTGTAGCCCCTCCCGGTGAGCAGTTCTTC	CASSAVAPPGEQFF
TRBV15	few	.	TRBJ2-1	TGTGCCACCAGAAAGGTCTCCAGATGGAATGAGCAGTTCTTC	CATRKVSRWNEQFF
TRBV20-1	few	.	TRBJ2-1	TGCAGTGCTAGATCTCGTAGTGGGGGCGCCTCCTACAATGAGCAGTTCTTC	CSARSRSGGASYNEQFF
TRBV28	.	TRBD1	TRBJ2-7	TGTGCCAGCAGTTTGGGAGGGACAGGGCTGAGCTCCTACGAGCAGTACTTC	CASSLGGTGLSSYEQYF
TRBV5-1	few	.	TRBJ1-1	TGCGCCAGCAGCTTGGGGGGCAGTGGCACTGAAGCTTTCTTT	CASSLGGSGTEAFF
TRBV20-1	.	TRBD2	TRBJ2-7	TGCAGTGCTGAGAGCGGGAGCAAAACCTACGAGCAGTACTTC	CSAESGSKTYEQYF
TRBV12-3/TRBV12-4	.	.	TRBJ1-1	TGTGCCAGCAGCCCGCGTCAAGTTGCTCGCACTGAAGCTTTCTTT	CASSPRQVARTEAFF
TRBV29-1	few	TRBD1	TRBJ2-4	TGCAGCGTCCTCCAGGGTGAGGGGGCGGTCTTGTACTTC	CSVLQGEGAVLYF
TRBV7-9	.	TRBD1	TRBJ1-1	TGTGCCAGCAGCTTAGCGGAGGACAGGGCTGCTTTCTTT	CASSLAEDRAAFF
TRBV7-2	.	.	TRBJ1-1	TGTGCCAGCAGCTTAGAGGGGTCGGTTAATGAAGCTTTCTTT	CASSLEGSVNEAFF
TRBV5-1	.	TRBD1	TRBJ1-2	TGCGCCAGCAGCTTGGGCTTCGGACAGGGAGGCTATGGCTACACCTTC	CASSLGFGQGGYGYTF
TRBV5-6	few	.	TRBJ2-7	TGTGCCAGCAGCTTAGTTCCTAACGTCGGGGGCTACGAGCAGTACTTC	CASSLVPNVGGYEQYF
TRBV7-8	.	.	TRBJ1-3	TGTGCCAGCAGCTTAGTTGGGCACAGGTCAGGAAACACCATATATTTT	CASSLVGHRSGNTIYF
TRBV9	few	.	TRBJ1-5	TGTGCCAGCAGCGTGACAGACATGGGCAATCAGCCCCAGCATTTT	CASSVTDMGNQPQHF
TRBV18	.	TRBD1	TRBJ1-4	TGTGCCAGCTCACCTGAACAGGGGCCCAGCGAAAAACTGTTTTTT	CASSPEQGPSEKLFF